Below are 14 T cell receptor beta chains sequenced from a single sample in a study of T cell responses to AZD1222 COVID-19 vaccine. Sequenced by immunoSEQ multiplex PCR; TCRdb stores in-frame clones only, minus some. The profile shows around 94,000 clones, 70% to 90% of them singletons. Sequenced here: peripheral blood, sampled on day 0 of AZD1222 vaccination. The receptor source for this set is an adult in good health.

The rearrangement links TRBV5-8 to TRBJ2-1; D not resolved. CDR1 SGHTS and CDR2 YDEGEE come from the germline V gene. The germline V and J ends were trimmed by 2 bases and 4 bases, with 7 bases remaining between them. This CDR3 has 13 amino acids. CDR3 nucleotide sequence: TGTGCCAGCAGCTTATCTGGGTACAATGAGCAGTTCTTC. Amino acids: CASSLSGYNEQFF.

This chain connects TRBV7-9 to TRBJ2-5, with D perhaps assigned TRBD1 or TRBD2 (5 bases each). The V gene lost 3 bases and the J gene lost 4 bases, with 9 bases spanning the gap. This CDR3 region has 13 residues. Germline lookup yields CDR1 SEHNR and CDR2 FQNEAQ (reference sequence). This CDR3 is CASSFSGRETQYF. For the CDR3, the DNA is TGTGCCAGCAGCTTTTCAGGGAGAGAGACCCAGTACTTC.

This rearrangement joins TRBV29-1 to TRBJ2-5; no definite D call. V gave up 1 base and J gave up 5 bases, with 8 bases separating them. The germline CDR1 and CDR2 sequences are SQVTM and ANQGSEA. This CDR3 spans 12 amino acids. In nucleotides, the CDR3 is TGCAGCGTTGAAGTGGGCCCCGAGACCCAGTACTTC. Protein sequence: CSVEVGPETQYF.

The chain joins TRBV28 to TRBJ1-6; maybe TRBD1 (6 bases). The CDR3 totals 14 residues. Germline assignment: CDR1 MDHEN and CDR2 SYDVKM. V lost 5 bases and J lost 7, with 12 bases in between. In DNA form, the CDR3 reads TGTGCCAGCAGTCCCCCGGGGGGCAATTCACCCCTCCACTTT. Translating it yields CASSPPGGNSPLHF.

The chain has TRBV7-2 and TRBJ2-1; 9 nucleotides line up with TRBD2. Trimming at V came to 1 base and at J to 7 bases, leaving 8 bases not matched to a gene. CDR1 is SGHTA, CDR2 FQGNSA, per germline. The CDR3 length is 16 residues. The CDR3 sequence: CASSLGGGGARNEQFF. DNA for the CDR3: TGTGCCAGCAGCTTAGGGGGCGGGGGGGCCCGGAATGAGCAGTTCTTC. Using reference TRBV7-2 and TRBJ2-1 for the parts outside the CDR3, the full variable domain is GAGVSQSPSNKVTEKGKDVELRCDPISGHTALYWYRQSLGQGLEFLIYFQGNSAPDKSGLPSDRFSAERTGGSVSTLTIQRTQQEDSAVYLCASSLGGGGARNEQFFGPGTRLTVL.

This sequence joins TRBV7-9 and TRBJ2-4; D is ambiguous. CDR1 is SEHNR and CDR2 is FQNEAQ in the germline V gene (reference sequence). CDR3 length: 13 amino acids. V was shortened by 3 bases and J by 4 bases, with 7 bases between the two germline ends. CDR3 nucleotides: TGTGCCAGCAGCTTGGCAGGAAAAAACATTCAGTACTTC. This codes for CASSLAGKNIQYF.

This chain connects TRBV5-1 to TRBJ1-3; D unclear. CDR1 is SGHRS, CDR2 YFSETQ, per germline. The CDR3 is 14 residues long. V was cut by 1 base and J by 0 bases, with 5 bases left in between. The DNA of the CDR3 is TGCGCCAGCAGCTTGACTAGCTCTGGAAACACCATATATTTT. Translating it yields CASSLTSSGNTIYF.

The V and J genes are TRBV6-5 and TRBJ2-2; tentatively, D is TRBD2 (5 bases). The germline V gene has CDR1 MNHEY and CDR2 SVGAGI. Trimming took 7 bases from V and 7 from J, leaving 13 bases between them. This CDR3 has 13 amino acids. This CDR3 is CASTRGRDGELFF. As DNA, the CDR3 is TGTGCCAGCACCAGAGGACGGGACGGGGAGCTGTTTTTT.

The chain uses TRBV18 and TRBJ2-1, with 12 bases that match TRBD2. V lost 3 bases and J lost 0; bases outside the gene matches: 3. Germline V gene sequence: CDR1 KGHSH, CDR2 LQKENI. The CDR3 spans 17 residues. The CDR3 DNA sequence: TGTGCCAGCTCACCGACTAGCGGGGGCCTCTCCTACAATGAGCAGTTCTTC. Translated: CASSPTSGGLSYNEQFF.

This chain joins TRBV6-4 and TRBJ2-3; 8 bases are shared with TRBD1. CDR1 and CDR2 (germline): MRHNA, SNTAGT. V lost 6 bases to trimming and J lost 9 bases; unmatched junction nucleotides: 5. The CDR3 totals 12 residues. The CDR3 sequence: CASSLDRGTQYF. The CDR3 region has the DNA TGTGCCAGCAGCCTAGACAGGGGAACGCAGTATTTT.

The V gene is TRBV6-1, the J gene TRBJ1-4; D gene unclear. This CDR3 has 14 amino acids. With 3 bases removed from V and 7 bases from J, the gap between germline ends came to 12 bases. Germline V CDR1 and CDR2: MNHNS, SASEGT. Written as DNA, the CDR3 is TGTGCCAGCAGTGAGGTGTGGGGAGGTGAAAAACTGTTTTTT. Its protein is CASSEVWGGEKLFF.

The chain joins TRBV20-1 to TRBJ1-6; 8 positions agree with TRBD1. The V gene end was trimmed by 3 bases and the J gene end by 10 bases; junction bases not matched to a gene: 8. CDR3 size: 14 residues. Germline V gene lookup returns CDR1 DFQATT and CDR2 SNEGSKA (reference sequence). The CDR3 bases are TGCAGTGCTAGTAAGTCAGGGGGCCAATCACCCCTCCACTTT. Protein product: CSASKSGGQSPLHF.

V is TRBV30 and J is TRBJ1-4, with D unclear. This CDR3 has 16 residues. Trimming removed 1 base at V and 2 bases at J, with 14 bases between. Germline CDR1 GTSNPN, CDR2 SVGIG (reference sequence). The CDR3 region is CAWSDLPRGTNEKLFF. CDR3 sequence (DNA): TGTGCCTGGAGTGACCTCCCCAGAGGGACTAATGAAAAACTGTTTTTT.

This chain joins TRBV9 and TRBJ1-2, with 10 bases lining up with TRBD1. CDR3 length equals 15 residues. Germline loops: CDR1 SGDLS, CDR2 YYNGEE. V was pared by 0 bases and J by 7 bases, with 6 bases of the junction left unmatched. CDR3 in DNA: TGTGCCAGCAGCGTAGAGGGACAGGGGTTTTTTGGCTACACCTTC. Translation gives CASSVEGQGFFGYTF.